This T cell receptor beta chain was observed in a study of blood T cell repertoires in COVID-19. Study-wide context: Donors in the United States, Italy and Spain gave samples during acute or convalescent COVID-19. PBMCs, B-cell-depleted T cells, or T cells provided the cDNA or gDNA that made up the material.

The CDR3 covers 14 residues. Losses at the gene ends were 4 bases for V and 5 bases for J; bases not matched to a gene: 4. Germline CDR1 and CDR2: SEHNR and FQNEAQ (reference sequence). Generated by immunoSEQ multiplex PCR, the TCRdb table keeps only in-frame clones and is missing some. The sample records about 34,000 clones, 90% being singletons. The receptor was isolated from a man older than 75 with acute or convalescent COVID-19. The sample comprised peripheral blood. The V call is TRBV7-9, the J call TRBJ2-3; TRBD2 aligns across 9 bases. CDR3 DNA: TGTGCCAGCAGCTCTAGCGGGGCGTTAGATACGCAGTATTTT. This encodes CASSSSGALDTQYF.